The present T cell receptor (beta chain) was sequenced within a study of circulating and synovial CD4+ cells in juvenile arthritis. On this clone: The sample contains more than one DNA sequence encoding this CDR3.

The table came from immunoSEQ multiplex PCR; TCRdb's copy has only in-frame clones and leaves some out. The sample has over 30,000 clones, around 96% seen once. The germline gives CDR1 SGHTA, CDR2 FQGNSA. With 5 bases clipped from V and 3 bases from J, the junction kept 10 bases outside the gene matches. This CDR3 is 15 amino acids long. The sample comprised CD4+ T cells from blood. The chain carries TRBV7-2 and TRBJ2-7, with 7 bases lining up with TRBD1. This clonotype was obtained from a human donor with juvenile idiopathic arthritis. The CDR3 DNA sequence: TGTGCCAGCAGCCCGGCCTCGGGACAGCACTACGAGCAGTACTTC. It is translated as CASSPASGQHYEQYF.